One and the same sample provided the 9 T cell receptor beta chains below, sequenced in a study of HIV-infected children after antiretroviral therapy interruption. Treatment indicated: PENTA 11 planned treatment interruption arm or continuous ART arm. RNA-based 3' RACE libraries used unique molecular identifiers. MiXCR was run by TCRdb on the 3' RACE reads, yielding one entry per CDR3 protein. The sample lists about 89,000 distinct CDR3 sequences, approximately 6.9% seen once, with roughly 1% in the top ten. The input for sequencing was CD45RA+ CD4+ T cells from PBMCs, pooled from several time points, taken from a donor given antiretroviral therapy, either interrupted or continuous. Stated subset: naive CD4+ CD45RA+ CD45RO- T cells. The origin of the receptors is a pool of human donors with HIV.

DNA of the CDR3: TGTGCCTGGAGGGGACAGGGTGTCGGGGAGCAGTACTTC. The encoded protein is CAWRGQGVGEQYF. V gene TRBV30 combines with J gene TRBJ2-7; 9 bases agree with TRBD1. This CDR3 has 13 residues. CDR1 is GTSNPN, CDR2 SVGIG, per germline (reference sequence). The ends lost 3 bases at V and 7 bases at J; junction bases unmatched: 7.

This clonotype was found many times. This CDR3 reads CASTSAWTNTGELFF. CDR3 DNA sequence: TGTGCCAGTACCTCGGCGTGGACGAACACCGGGGAGCTGTTTTTT. The chain joins TRBV19 to TRBJ2-2, with D unclear. V was trimmed by 7 bases and J by 0 bases, leaving 12 bases between them. CDR1 LNHDA and CDR2 SQIVND come from the germline V gene (reference sequence). CDR3 length equals 15 residues.

This clonotype was detected ten times or more. V and J are TRBV7-8 and TRBJ1-5, with D unresolved. V was pared by 1 base and J by 1 base, with 8 bases between. The CDR3 consists of 15 residues. Germline V gene data show CDR1 as SGHVS and CDR2 as FQNEAQ. The CDR3 loop is CASSLEGASNQPQHF. The CDR3, as DNA: TGTGCCAGCAGCTTAGAGGGTGCCAGCAATCAGCCCCAGCATTTT.

Ten or more counts support this clonotype. J is TRBJ1-1 and V is TRBV4-2, with TRBD1 matching 7 bases. CDR3 length equals 14 residues. From germline, CDR1 is LGHNA and CDR2 YNFKEQ. V shed 4 bases and J 3 bases; nucleotides not matched to a gene: 5. The chain's CDR3 is CASSPIGQDTEAFF. The DNA of the CDR3 is TGTGCCAGCAGCCCCATTGGACAGGACACTGAAGCTTTCTTT.

This clonotype was seen many times. The junction shows a germline mismatch at one end, possibly a read error. The V gene is TRBV13, the J gene TRBJ2-4, with unresolved D. The CDR3 has 11 amino acids. CDR1 and CDR2 from the germline V gene are PRHDT and FYEKMQ (reference sequence). CDR3 DNA: TGTGCCAGCTCTTCAGAAAACACCTTGTACTTT. This translates into CASSSENTLYF.

The chain couples TRBV19 to TRBJ1-6; no clear D. The CDR3 contains 13 residues. Trimming stripped 2 bases from V and 9 bases from J, with 8 bases between. In germline, CDR1 is LNHDA, CDR2 SQIVND (reference sequence). The CDR3 DNA follows: TGTGCCAGTAGTATATCCCAGATTTCACCCCTCCACTTT. Translating gives CASSISQISPLHF.

This clonotype was picked up a small number of times. The V and J genes are TRBV6-5 and TRBJ2-3; perhaps TRBD2 as D (6 bases). Trimming left V 4 bases short and J 3 bases short, with 14 bases between. This CDR3 has 15 residues. Germline CDR1 MNHEY, CDR2 SVGAGI. CDR3 amino acids: CASSSASVYTDTQYF. CDR3 DNA sequence: TGTGCCAGCAGTTCCGCTAGCGTTTATACAGATACGCAGTATTTT.

The chain employs TRBV20-1 and TRBJ1-2; perhaps TRBD1 as D (5 bases). The V gene lost 6 bases and the J gene lost 4 bases, with 18 bases spanning the gap. The CDR3 is made up of 14 amino acids. CDR1 and CDR2 from the germline V gene are DFQATT and SNEGSKA (reference sequence). CDR3 residues: CSAAGGGTLYGYTF. CDR3 coding DNA: TGCAGTGCGGCCGGGGGGGGGACTCTCTATGGCTACACCTTC.

This chain links TRBV24-1 with TRBJ2-3; D gene unclear. The germline V gene encodes CDR1 KGHDR and CDR2 SFDVKD. V lost 4 bases and J 5 bases, leaving 12 bases between the germline ends. This CDR3 has 14 amino acids. The CDR3 DNA follows: TGTGCCACCAGTGACCCTGGAATCGGAGATACGCAGTATTTT. This gives the protein CATSDPGIGDTQYF.